These 29 T cell receptor beta chains were all obtained from the same sample, sequenced in a study of blood T cell repertoires in COVID-19. The method was immunoSEQ multiplex PCR; TCRdb's version includes in-frame clones alone and lacks a portion of them. Found here are more than 70,000 clones, more than 80% of them singletons; the top ten hold about a tenth. Sequenced material: peripheral blood. The receptors were sampled from a woman in her 70s with acute or convalescent COVID-19.

The chain combines TRBV7-6 with TRBJ1-3; possibly TRBD1 for D (5 bases). Trimming stripped 5 bases from V and 3 bases from J, with 14 bases between. Germline V gene sequence: CDR1 SGHVS, CDR2 FNYEAQ. This CDR3 region has 15 residues. CDR3 protein: CASSHPGGVGNTIYF. CDR3 bases: TGTGCCAGCAGCCACCCGGGGGGAGTTGGAAACACCATATATTTT.

The rearrangement links TRBV6-6 to TRBJ2-5, with D possibly matching TRBD2 (5 bases). Germline V gene data show CDR1 as MNHNY and CDR2 as SVGAGI (reference sequence). V lost 2 bases and J lost 5, with 9 bases in between. The CDR3 is 13 amino acids. This CDR3 is CASSYGPGETQYF. The CDR3 nucleotides read TGTGCCAGCAGTTACGGCCCGGGGGAGACCCAGTACTTC.

The DNA for the CDR3 is TGTGCCAGCAGCTTAGACGGGGGGATCACTGAAGCTTTCTTT. It encodes CASSLDGGITEAFF. V is TRBV7-2 and J is TRBJ1-1; TRBD1 is a possible D gene (5 bases). The CDR3 extends over 14 amino acids. Germline-derived CDR1 and CDR2 are SGHTA and FQGNSA. V lost 1 base and J lost 4, with 10 bases in between.

V gene TRBV3-1 (or the pseudogene TRBV3-2) combines with J gene TRBJ1-2; 9 nucleotides line up with TRBD1. V lost 6 bases and J lost 3; bases outside the gene matches: 5. Germline assignment: CDR1 LGHDT and CDR2 YNNKEL (reference sequence). The CDR3 runs 14 residues. In DNA, the CDR3 is TGTGCCAGCAGTTACAGGGGGCTTTACTATGGCTACACCTTC. It translates to CASSYRGLYYGYTF.

This sequence joins TRBV5-1 and TRBJ2-7; TRBD1 might be the D (5 bases). Germline values: CDR1 SGHRS, CDR2 YFSETQ. The CDR3 contains 16 residues. V lost 0 bases and J lost 3, with 16 bases in between. In nucleotides, the CDR3 is TGCGCCAGCAGCTTGGGACAGTGGGGAAAGAGCTACGAGCAGTACTTC. Translation gives CASSLGQWGKSYEQYF.

This chain links TRBV29-1 with TRBJ1-1, with 7 bases aligning to TRBD1. Germline-derived CDR1 and CDR2 are SQVTM and ANQGSEA. The CDR3 loop spans 12 amino acids. With V trimmed by 5 bases and J by 5 bases, 5 bases remained unmatched. CDR3 loop: CSVSSGGTEAFF. CDR3 DNA sequence: TGCAGCGTTTCCTCAGGGGGGACTGAAGCTTTCTTT. The complete variable domain, with remaining parts taken from reference TRBV29-1 and TRBJ1-1, reads SAVISQKPSRDICQRGTSLTIQCQVDSQVTMMFWYRQQPGQSLTLIATANQGSEATYESGFVIDKFPISRPNLTFSTLTVSNMSPEDSSIYLCSVSSGGTEAFFGQGTRLTVV.

This clone turned up a few times. The rearrangement uses TRBV7-6 and TRBJ2-2, with 8 bases matching TRBD2. The CDR3 is made up of 15 amino acids. Germline-derived CDR1 and CDR2 are SGHVS and FNYEAQ. V was pared by 4 bases and J by 4 bases, with 5 bases of the junction left unmatched. The CDR3 DNA reads as TGTGCCAGCAGCTCCCTCAGCGGGAGCACCGGGGAGCTGTTTTTT. Translated, it gives CASSSLSGSTGELFF.

This clone showed up just once. The chain couples TRBV28 to TRBJ2-5; TRBD1 matches at 10 bases. CDR3 length equals 15 residues. V dropped 2 bases and J dropped 5; count of bases not matched to a gene: 5. Germline CDR1 and CDR2: MDHEN and SYDVKM. In DNA, the CDR3 is TGTGCCAGCAGTTTAATAGGACAGGGGGTTGAGACCCAGTACTTC. Protein product: CASSLIGQGVETQYF. The whole variable domain, filled in from reference TRBV28 and TRBJ2-5, reads DVKVTQSSRYLVKRTGEKVFLECVQDMDHENMFWYRQDPGLGLRLIYFSYDVKMKEKGDIPEGYSVSREKKERFSLILESASTNQTSMYLCASSLIGQGVETQYFGPGTRLLVL.

V is TRBV4-2 and J is TRBJ2-7; D uncertain. The germline V and J ends were trimmed by 0 bases and 2 bases, with 8 bases remaining between them. CDR1 LGHNA and CDR2 YNFKEQ come from the germline V gene. CDR3 size: 14 residues. The CDR3 region has the DNA TGTGCCAGCAGCCAAGATCGAGGCGCCTACGAGCAGTACTTC. This gives the protein CASSQDRGAYEQYF.

This clone has only a few counts. The rearrangement links TRBV5-8 to TRBJ2-5; TRBD2 is a possible D gene (5 bases). The length of the CDR3 is 14 residues. The germline CDR1 and CDR2 sequences are SGHTS and YDEGEE. V was clipped by 0 bases and J by 5 bases, with 11 bases between them. The CDR3 DNA is TGTGCCAGCAGCTTGGTTGGAGGTGGGGAGACCCAGTACTTC. Its translation is CASSLVGGGETQYF.

The chain recombines TRBV4-2 with TRBJ1-4; possibly TRBD1 for D (6 bases). There are 15 residues in the CDR3. Per the germline V gene, CDR1 is LGHNA and CDR2 is YNFKEQ. Trimming removed 4 bases at V and 4 bases at J, with 13 bases between. CDR3 nucleotides: TGTGCCAGCAGCCCACGGACAGCTTATAATGAAAAACTGTTTTTT. Residues: CASSPRTAYNEKLFF.

There are a few counts of this clone. The chain has TRBV2 and TRBJ2-6, with D perhaps matching TRBD2 (5 bases). The V end lost 6 bases, the J end lost 0 bases, and 6 bases lay between the germline ends. The CDR3 covers 14 residues. Germline loops: CDR1 SNHLY, CDR2 FYNNEI. The CDR3 DNA follows: TGTGCCAGCAGGGAGGCCTCTGGGGCCAACGTCCTGACTTTC. It encodes CASREASGANVLTF.

This clone has a single count. V gene TRBV19 combines with J gene TRBJ1-4, with 7 bases that match TRBD1. CDR3 length equals 14 residues. V shed 6 bases, J shed 5 bases, and the junction held 6 bases outside the gene matches. The germline gives CDR1 LNHDA, CDR2 SQIVND (reference sequence). The CDR3 here is CASSLGTANEKLFF. CDR3 nucleotide sequence: TGTGCCAGTAGCCTCGGGACAGCGAATGAAAAACTGTTTTTT.

The rearrangement uses TRBV2 and TRBJ1-2; perhaps TRBD1 as D (6 bases). Trimming stripped 5 bases from V and 8 bases from J, with 18 bases between. Germline V gene sequence: CDR1 SNHLY, CDR2 FYNNEI. The length of the CDR3 is 14 residues. DNA for the CDR3: TGTGCCAGCAGTACAGGGTCGCAAGTCAGCGGCTACACCTTC. Translating it yields CASSTGSQVSGYTF.

The chain joins TRBV6-1 to TRBJ2-1; D might be TRBD2 (6 bases). V lost 2 bases and J lost 0, with 11 bases in between. The V gene's germline CDR1 is MNHNS and CDR2 SASEGT. The CDR3 is made up of 16 amino acids. The CDR3 DNA reads as TGTGCCAGCAGTGAATATATCGGGAGCTCCTACAATGAGCAGTTCTTC. Its protein product is CASSEYIGSSYNEQFF.

The V and J genes are TRBV27 and TRBJ2-1; a possible D gene is TRBD2 (5 bases). The ends were cut back, 7 bases at V and 3 bases at J, with 16 bases in the middle. The CDR3 contains 15 residues. Germline loops: CDR1 MNHEY, CDR2 SMNVEV (reference sequence). The DNA of the CDR3 is TGTGCCAGCAAATTGGGTTGGGAGATCTACAATGAGCAGTTCTTC. Translated, it gives CASKLGWEIYNEQFF.

J is TRBJ2-5 and V is TRBV24-1, with 10 bases matching TRBD2. Trimming took 4 bases from V and 2 from J; bases not matched to a gene: 9. From germline, CDR1 is KGHDR and CDR2 SFDVKD. This CDR3 is 17 amino acids long. Here the CDR3 reads CATSDYPGTSAQETQYF. The CDR3 DNA reads TGTGCCACCAGTGACTATCCCGGGACTAGCGCTCAAGAGACCCAGTACTTC.

The gene calls are TRBV12-3 or TRBV12-4 and TRBJ1-2; no firm D call. V dropped 1 base and J dropped 4 bases, with 4 bases sitting between them. The CDR3 covers 12 residues. The CDR3 loop is CASSLDGYGYTF. The CDR3 nucleotides read TGTGCCAGCAGTTTAGACGGCTATGGCTACACCTTC.

The CDR3 here is CASSQNRGTNEKLFF. The CDR3 region has the DNA TGCGCCAGCAGCCAAAACAGGGGAACTAATGAAAAACTGTTTTTT. The V gene is TRBV5-1, the J gene TRBJ1-4, with TRBD1 identical over 7 bases. V dropped 4 bases and J dropped 1; count of bases not matched to a gene: 4. The germline V gene has CDR1 SGHRS and CDR2 YFSETQ. The CDR3 totals 15 residues.

The chain recombines TRBV7-6 with TRBJ2-5; 7 positions agree with TRBD1. The CDR3 is 13 amino acids. CDR1 is SGHVS, CDR2 FNYEAQ, per germline. The J segment lost 5 bases and the V segment lost 5 bases, leaving 5 bases of the junction unmatched. The CDR3 reads CASSARGMETQYF. The CDR3 DNA reads as TGTGCCAGCAGCGCCAGGGGGATGGAGACCCAGTACTTC.

The rearrangement links TRBV6-5 to TRBJ1-2; D is perhaps TRBD1 (5 bases). V lost 0 bases and J 1 base, leaving 12 bases between the germline ends. The CDR3 has 16 amino acids. CDR1 MNHEY and CDR2 SVGAGI come from the germline V gene. The CDR3 DNA sequence: TGTGCCAGCAGTTACTCGGGGGGGGAATTTAACTATGGCTACACCTTC. Residues: CASSYSGGEFNYGYTF.

V is TRBV3-1 (or the pseudogene TRBV3-2) and J is TRBJ2-2; TRBD2 is a possible D gene (7 bases). Trimming removed 9 bases from V and 4 bases from J, with 18 bases in between. The CDR3 sequence is 15 residues long. The germline CDR1 and CDR2 sequences are LGHDT and YNNKEL (reference sequence). The CDR3 sequence is CASHWGGPATGELFF. Written as DNA, the CDR3 is TGTGCCAGTCACTGGGGGGGGCCAGCCACCGGGGAGCTGTTTTTT.

The rearrangement links TRBV3-1 (or the pseudogene TRBV3-2) to TRBJ1-4, with D perhaps matching TRBD1 (6 bases). The length of the CDR3 is 15 residues. Germline CDR1 LGHDT, CDR2 YNNKEL (reference sequence). Trimming cost V 1 base and J 7 bases, with 13 bases left between them. CDR3 DNA: TGTGCCAGCAGCCAAGTAGGGGGGGGAATTGAAAAACTGTTTTTT. It is translated as CASSQVGGGIEKLFF.

This clone was counted once. Here the CDR3 DNA reads TGTGCCAGCAGCTTAGTCATCCAGACCGGGGAGCTGTTTTTT. This gives the protein CASSLVIQTGELFF. The V and J genes are TRBV11-2 and TRBJ2-2; D not certain. Germline V gene sequence: CDR1 SGHAT, CDR2 FQNNGV. V was clipped by 1 base and J by 5 bases, with 8 bases between them. The CDR3 extends over 14 amino acids.

The genes are TRBV30 and TRBJ2-4; D gene uncertain. Trimming cost V 6 bases and J 0 bases, with 9 bases left between them. Germline loops: CDR1 GTSNPN, CDR2 SVGIG (reference sequence). The CDR3 loop spans 13 amino acids. The CDR3: CACGTIAKNIQYF. CDR3 bases: TGTGCCTGCGGCACTATAGCCAAAAACATTCAGTACTTC.

This clone has only a few counts. This rearrangement joins TRBV5-1 to TRBJ1-2, with D perhaps TRBD1 (6 bases). Between the trimmed V and J ends, which lost 2 bases and 2 bases, there was a span of 7 bases. Germline values: CDR1 SGHRS, CDR2 YFSETQ. This CDR3 contains 13 residues. CDR3: CASSFGQNYGYTF. CDR3 coding DNA: TGCGCCAGCAGCTTTGGACAGAACTATGGCTACACCTTC.

This clone was observed a handful of times. The junction differs from germline at one of its ends, possibly a read error. This chain joins TRBV5-1 and TRBJ2-7; TRBD1 matches at 7 bases. CDR1 SGHRS and CDR2 YFSETQ come from the germline V gene. This CDR3 contains 13 residues. The CDR3 DNA sequence: TGCGCCAGCACCTTGGGACAGCCCTACGAGCAGTACTTC. Amino acids: CASTLGQPYEQYF.

In nucleotides, the CDR3 is TGTGCCAGCAGCTTACGCCCCCGCGGGGGCGGGGGGGCGTACAATGAGCAGTTCTTC. It is translated as CASSLRPRGGGGAYNEQFF. The rearrangement uses TRBV7-3 and TRBJ2-1, with 9 positions matching TRBD2. The CDR3 is made up of 19 amino acids. With V trimmed by 2 bases and J by 4 bases, 15 bases remained unmatched. Germline V gene sequence: CDR1 SGHTA, CDR2 FQGTGA.

V usage is TRBV15 and J usage is TRBJ1-2, with TRBD1 identical over 9 bases. The V gene's germline CDR1 is LNHNV and CDR2 YYDKDF (reference sequence). V trimming: 3 bases; J trimming: 6 bases; junction bases outside the gene matches: 11. This CDR3 is built from 16 residues. DNA of the CDR3: TGTGCCACCAGCAGGGAACCGGGACAGGGTGGGAATGGCTACACCTTC. This sequence encodes CATSREPGQGGNGYTF.